Below are 19 T cell receptor beta chains sequenced from a single sample in a study of T-cell reconstitution after alpha-beta-depleted transplantation in children. Researchers prepared the TCRbeta library using unique molecular identifiers, the study reports. TCRdb reprocessed the PCR reads via MiXCR and lists one record per CDR3 protein. The sample includes more than 200,000 distinct CDR3 sequences, 20% to 30% of them seen just once. The starting material was PBMCs, mostly from graft donor cells, obtained 360 days after TCRalphabeta/CD19-depleted stem cell transplant. These receptors originate from a female patient aged 2-9 years who had a stem cell transplant for congenital amegakaryocytic thrombocytopenia, so the T cells may come from the graft donor.

This clonotype was seen a handful of times. This rearrangement joins TRBV28 to TRBJ2-6; D ambiguous. This CDR3 spans 15 amino acids. V dropped 7 bases and J dropped 1 base, with 11 bases sitting between them. Germline V lookup: CDR1 MDHEN, CDR2 SYDVKM. In DNA, the CDR3 is TGTGCCAGCAATCTCCGAGGTTCTGGGGCCAACGTCCTGACTTTC. Translation: CASNLRGSGANVLTF.

This clonotype showed up just a few times. The rearrangement joins TRBV6-6 to TRBJ2-1, with D perhaps TRBD2 (6 bases). Germline V lookup: CDR1 MNHNY, CDR2 SVGAGI (reference sequence). The V end lost 0 bases, the J end lost 15 bases, and 15 bases lay between the germline ends. The CDR3 length is 13 residues. CDR3 sequence reads: CASSYSRRGSGFF. The CDR3 nucleotides are TGTGCCAGCAGTTACTCGAGGCGGGGTAGCGGGTTCTTC.

V gene TRBV30 combines with J gene TRBJ1-1; D is uncertain. Germline V gene data show CDR1 as GTSNPN and CDR2 as SVGIG (reference sequence). The CDR3 contains 13 residues. V lost 4 bases, J lost 1 base, and 10 bases lay in between. CDR3 loop: CAWTLLGNTEAFF. CDR3 bases: TGTGCCTGGACCCTCTTAGGGAACACTGAAGCTTTCTTT.

The CDR3 nucleotides read TGTGCCAGCAGCCCGACTAGCGGGGTAGAGACCCAGTACTTC. It yields the protein CASSPTSGVETQYF. The V gene is TRBV12-3 or TRBV12-4, the J gene TRBJ2-5; 11 positions agree with TRBD2. The V gene end was trimmed by 6 bases and the J gene end by 4 bases; junction bases not matched to a gene: 4. This CDR3 is 14 amino acids long.

The chain combines TRBV29-1 with TRBJ1-1, with D perhaps TRBD1 (5 bases). V dropped 3 bases and J dropped 1 base, with 12 bases sitting between them. CDR1 and CDR2 from the germline V gene are SQVTM and ANQGSEA. The CDR3 covers 14 residues. CDR3 protein: CSVEYWDRNTEAFF. For the CDR3, the DNA is TGCAGCGTTGAGTATTGGGACCGGAACACTGAAGCTTTCTTT.

The chain combines TRBV5-1 with TRBJ2-7; possible D gene TRBD2, 6 bases. Trimming stripped 2 bases from V and 0 bases from J, with 15 bases between. This CDR3 is built from 16 residues. From germline, CDR1 is SGHRS and CDR2 YFSETQ. This chain's CDR3 is CASSFFLAKSSYEQYF. The CDR3 bases are TGCGCCAGCAGCTTTTTTCTAGCGAAGAGCTCCTACGAGCAGTACTTC.

This clonotype appeared a few times. The rearrangement links TRBV25-1 to TRBJ1-4; D is unresolved. Germline loops: CDR1 MGHDK, CDR2 SYGVNS. This CDR3 spans 13 amino acids. V lost 5 bases and J 6 bases, leaving 10 bases between the germline ends. CDR3 sequence (DNA): TGTGCCAGCAGTTGGCCGGGCCATGAAAAACTGTTTTTT. Translation gives CASSWPGHEKLFF. Full variable domain (outside the CDR3, taken from reference TRBV25-1 and TRBJ1-4): EADIYQTPRYLVIGTGKKITLECSQTMGHDKMYWYQQDPGMELHLIHYSYGVNSTEKGDLSSESTVSRIRTEHFPLTLESARPSHTSQYLCASSWPGHEKLFFGSGTQLSVL.

The chain links TRBV10-3 to TRBJ2-4; no reliable D call. Trimming left V 0 bases short and J 2 bases short, with 11 bases between. The CDR3 is made up of 16 amino acids. Looked up from germline, CDR1 is ENHRY and CDR2 is SYGVKD. The CDR3 coding sequence is TGTGCCATCAGTGAGTCCGTGGCCTCCACCAAAAACATTCAGTACTTC. This codes for CAISESVASTKNIQYF.

This clonotype was observed once. This chain joins TRBV6-5 and TRBJ1-1, with no clear D. Trimming cost V 0 bases and J 1 base, with 9 bases left between them. This CDR3 contains 15 residues. The germline V gene encodes CDR1 MNHEY and CDR2 SVGAGI. The CDR3 DNA sequence: TGTGCCAGCAGTTACTCCCCAGAGACGAACACTGAAGCTTTCTTT. This codes for CASSYSPETNTEAFF.

In this sample, this clonotype turned up once. This chain uses TRBV20-1 with TRBJ1-2; 10 nucleotides align to TRBD1. This CDR3 is built from 16 residues. The ends lost 1 base at V and 4 bases at J; junction bases unmatched: 9. Germline CDR1 reads DFQATT; CDR2 reads SNEGSKA (reference sequence). CDR3 bases: TGCAGTGCTAGAGGGCCCGACAGGGGGCTTGTCTATGGCTACACCTTC. Protein product: CSARGPDRGLVYGYTF.

CDR3 in amino acids: CTISRHKKTSGSTDTQYF. The CDR3 DNA follows: TGTACCATCAGCCGTCATAAGAAGACTAGCGGGAGCACAGATACGCAGTATTTT. The chain carries TRBV12-3 or TRBV12-4 and TRBJ2-3; TRBD2 matches 10 bases. This CDR3 has 18 amino acids.

The chain carries TRBV4-2 and TRBJ2-3; the match to TRBD2 covers 8 bases. V was pared by 0 bases and J by 0 bases, with 8 bases of the junction left unmatched. The germline V gene encodes CDR1 LGHNA and CDR2 YNFKEQ. The CDR3 extends over 18 amino acids. The CDR3 nucleotides are TGTGCCAGCAGCCAAGATCGGGAGGGTAGCGGGAGCACAGATACGCAGTATTTT. This codes for CASSQDREGSGSTDTQYF.

This clonotype has only a few counts. The V and J genes are TRBV29-1 and TRBJ2-3; D unclear. The germline V gene has CDR1 SQVTM and CDR2 ANQGSEA. This CDR3 has 13 amino acids. The V gene lost 3 bases and the J gene lost 0 bases, with 7 bases spanning the gap. CDR3 nucleotides: TGCAGCGTTGAGGGATTTAGCACAGATACGCAGTATTTT. Protein sequence: CSVEGFSTDTQYF.

The chain has TRBV11-2 and TRBJ2-7; D possibly uses TRBD1 or TRBD2 (6 bases each). Trimming pared 4 bases from V and 2 bases from J, leaving 12 bases between. This CDR3 comprises 14 residues. Looked up from germline, CDR1 is SGHAT and CDR2 is FQNNGV. Here the CDR3 reads CASSSEGGAYEQYF. The CDR3 nucleotides read TGTGCCAGCAGCTCTGAGGGGGGCGCCTACGAGCAGTACTTC.

Comment on this clonotype: Relative to the germline gene, one junction end is altered; a read error may explain this. The chain joins TRBV12-3 or TRBV12-4 to TRBJ2-6; 10 bases agree with TRBD1. The CDR3 contains 18 residues. CDR3 in DNA: TGTACCAGCAGCCAAGGGACAGGGGCCTATCCTGGGGCCAACGTCCTGACTTTC. This sequence encodes CTSSQGTGAYPGANVLTF.

The V gene is TRBV7-2, the J gene TRBJ2-5; D possibly corresponds to TRBD1 (5 bases). The germline V gene encodes CDR1 SGHTA and CDR2 FQGNSA. This CDR3 contains 15 residues. Deletions cut 2 bases from V and 2 bases from J, with 12 bases between. The CDR3 region is CASSLRGHNQETQYF. CDR3 in DNA: TGTGCCAGCAGCTTAAGAGGACACAATCAAGAGACCCAGTACTTC.

This clonotype was found a few times. The J gene is TRBJ1-3, the V gene TRBV18, with D unclear. Germline CDR1 reads KGHSH; CDR2 reads LQKENI. V was shortened by 0 bases and J by 1 base, with 7 bases between the two germline ends. The CDR3 spans 15 residues. The chain's CDR3 is CASSPPAGSGNTIYF. CDR3 DNA: TGTGCCAGCTCACCACCGGCGGGGTCTGGAAACACCATATATTTT.

The CDR3 spells CSAIPGTSTGELFF. The CDR3 DNA reads TGCAGTGCTATCCCCGGGACTAGCACCGGGGAGCTGTTTTTT. The chain uses TRBV20-1 and TRBJ2-2; 8 nucleotides agree with TRBD2. CDR3 length: 14 residues. Trimming took 4 bases from V and 4 from J; bases not matched to a gene: 5. Germline V CDR1 and CDR2: DFQATT, SNEGSKA (reference sequence).

This clonotype was counted between two and nine times. V and J are TRBV6-2 or TRBV6-3 and TRBJ2-3, with 7 bases fitting TRBD1. In germline, CDR1 is MNHEY, CDR2 SVGEGT. CDR3 size: 14 residues. The junction had 7 bases not matched to a gene; V was cut back by 8 bases and J by 2 bases. The CDR3 sequence: CASGHGTVTDTQYF. CDR3 in DNA: TGTGCCAGCGGTCATGGGACAGTCACAGATACGCAGTATTTT.